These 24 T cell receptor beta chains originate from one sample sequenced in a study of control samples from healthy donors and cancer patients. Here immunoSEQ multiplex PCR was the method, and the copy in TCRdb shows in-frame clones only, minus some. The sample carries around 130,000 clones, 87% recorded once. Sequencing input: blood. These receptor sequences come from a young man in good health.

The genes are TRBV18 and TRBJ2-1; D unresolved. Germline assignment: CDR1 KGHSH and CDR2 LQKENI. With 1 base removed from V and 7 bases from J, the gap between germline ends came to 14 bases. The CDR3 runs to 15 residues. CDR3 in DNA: TGTGCCAGCTCACCACGGAATGATATTAGGAATGAGCAGTTCTTC. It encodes CASSPRNDIRNEQFF.

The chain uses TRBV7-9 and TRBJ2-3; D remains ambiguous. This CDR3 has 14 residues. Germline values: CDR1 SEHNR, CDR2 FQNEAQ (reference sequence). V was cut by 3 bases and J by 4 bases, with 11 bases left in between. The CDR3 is CASSLDLNADTQYF. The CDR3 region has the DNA TGTGCCAGCAGCTTGGACCTAAATGCAGATACGCAGTATTTT.

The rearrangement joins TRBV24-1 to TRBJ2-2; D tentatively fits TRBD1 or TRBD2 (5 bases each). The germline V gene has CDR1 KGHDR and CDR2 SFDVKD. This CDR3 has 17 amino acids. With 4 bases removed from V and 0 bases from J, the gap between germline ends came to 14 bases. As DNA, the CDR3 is TGTGCCACCAGTGAGTCTCCGGGACGAACGAACACCGGGGAGCTGTTTTTT. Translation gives CATSESPGRTNTGELFF.

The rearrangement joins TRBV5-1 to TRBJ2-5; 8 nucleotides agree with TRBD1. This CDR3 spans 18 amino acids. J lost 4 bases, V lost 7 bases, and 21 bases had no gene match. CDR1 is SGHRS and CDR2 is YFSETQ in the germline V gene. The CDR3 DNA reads TGCGCCAGCGGCCCAAGTAAGGGACAGGCGAGCCTTGGAGAGACCCAGTACTTC. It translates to CASGPSKGQASLGETQYF.

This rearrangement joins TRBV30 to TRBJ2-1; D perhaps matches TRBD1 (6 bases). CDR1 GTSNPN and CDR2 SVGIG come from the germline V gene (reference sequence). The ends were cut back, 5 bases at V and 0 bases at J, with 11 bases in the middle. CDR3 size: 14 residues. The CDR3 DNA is TGTGCCTGGGTAACAGGGAGCTCCTACAATGAGCAGTTCTTC. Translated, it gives CAWVTGSSYNEQFF.

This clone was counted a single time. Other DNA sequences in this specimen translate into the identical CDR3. The CDR3 coding sequence is TGTGCCAGCAGCCCATCTGAAATGAACACTGAAGCTTTCTTT. As protein: CASSPSEMNTEAFF. The rearrangement uses TRBV7-9 and TRBJ1-1; D unresolved. V shed 5 bases and J shed 0 bases, with 10 bases lying between them. Germline loops: CDR1 SEHNR, CDR2 FQNEAQ (reference sequence). This CDR3 is 14 amino acids long.

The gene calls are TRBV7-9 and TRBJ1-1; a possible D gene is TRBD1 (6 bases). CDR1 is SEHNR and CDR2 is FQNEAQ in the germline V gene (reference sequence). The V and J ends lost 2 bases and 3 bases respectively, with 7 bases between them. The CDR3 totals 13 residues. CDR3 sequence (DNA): TGTGCCAGCAGCTTAAGGGGGGACACTGAAGCTTTCTTT. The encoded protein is CASSLRGDTEAFF.

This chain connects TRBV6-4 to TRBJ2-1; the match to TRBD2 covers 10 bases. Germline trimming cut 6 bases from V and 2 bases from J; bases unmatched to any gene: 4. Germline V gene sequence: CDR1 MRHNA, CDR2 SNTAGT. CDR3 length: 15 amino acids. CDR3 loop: CASSISGGTYNEQFF. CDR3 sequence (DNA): TGTGCCAGCAGCATTAGCGGGGGGACCTACAATGAGCAGTTCTTC.

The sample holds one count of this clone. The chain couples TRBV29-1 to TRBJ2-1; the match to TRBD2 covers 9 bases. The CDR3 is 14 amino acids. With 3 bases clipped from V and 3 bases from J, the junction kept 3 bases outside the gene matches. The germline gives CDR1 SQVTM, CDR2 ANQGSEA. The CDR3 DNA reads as TGCAGCGTTGAGGCTAGCGGGGTCTACAATGAGCAGTTCTTC. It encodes CSVEASGVYNEQFF.

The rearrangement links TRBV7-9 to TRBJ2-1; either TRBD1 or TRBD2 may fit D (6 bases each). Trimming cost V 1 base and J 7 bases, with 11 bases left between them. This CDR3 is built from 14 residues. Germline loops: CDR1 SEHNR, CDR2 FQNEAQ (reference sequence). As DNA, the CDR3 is TGTGCCAGCAGCTTAGAGGGAGGACAGAATGAGCAGTTCTTC. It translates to CASSLEGGQNEQFF.

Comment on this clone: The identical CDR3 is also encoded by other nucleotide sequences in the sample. As DNA, the CDR3 is TGTGCCAGCAGTTACTCACGGGGGAGTTACGAGCAGTACGTC. Protein sequence: CASSYSRGSYEQYV. The chain carries TRBV6-6 and TRBJ2-7, with D tentatively TRBD2 (6 bases). Trimming shortened V by 0 bases and J by 4 bases, and 10 bases separated the two germline ends. The germline V gene has CDR1 MNHNY and CDR2 SVGAGI (reference sequence). The CDR3 extends over 14 amino acids.

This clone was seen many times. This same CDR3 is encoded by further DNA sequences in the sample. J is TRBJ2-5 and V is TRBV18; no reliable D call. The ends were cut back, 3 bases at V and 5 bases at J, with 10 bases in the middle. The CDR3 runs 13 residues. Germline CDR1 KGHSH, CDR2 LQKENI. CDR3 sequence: CASSPLREETQYF. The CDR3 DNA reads TGTGCCAGCTCACCCCTCAGAGAGGAGACCCAGTACTTC.

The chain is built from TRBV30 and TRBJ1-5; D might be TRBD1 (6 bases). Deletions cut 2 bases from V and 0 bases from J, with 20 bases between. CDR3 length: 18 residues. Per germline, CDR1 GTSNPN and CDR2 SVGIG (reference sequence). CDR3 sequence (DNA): TGTGCCTGGAGTACGGGGGGGCTAGGGGATCCTAGCAATCAGCCCCAGCATTTT. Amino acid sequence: CAWSTGGLGDPSNQPQHF.

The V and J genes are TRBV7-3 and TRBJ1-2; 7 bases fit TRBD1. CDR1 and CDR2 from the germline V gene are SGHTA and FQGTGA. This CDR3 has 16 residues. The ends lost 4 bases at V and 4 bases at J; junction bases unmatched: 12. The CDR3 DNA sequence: TGTGCCAGCAGCTCAAAGGGGGCTGGCGACCGCTATGGCTACACCTTC. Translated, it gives CASSSKGAGDRYGYTF.

This chain's CDR3 is CASSELTGSQPQHF. Here the CDR3 DNA reads TGTGCCAGCAGTGAACTCACAGGGTCTCAGCCCCAGCATTTT. The chain combines TRBV2 with TRBJ1-5, with a weak D call TRBD1 (6 bases). V shed 2 bases and J shed 6 bases, with 11 bases lying between them. The CDR3 consists of 14 residues. CDR1 is SNHLY, CDR2 FYNNEI, per germline.

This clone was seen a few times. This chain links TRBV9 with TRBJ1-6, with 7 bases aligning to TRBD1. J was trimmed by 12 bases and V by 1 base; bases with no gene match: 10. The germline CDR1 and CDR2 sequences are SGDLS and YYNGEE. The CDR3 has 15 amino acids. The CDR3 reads CASSVSRQGGKPLHF. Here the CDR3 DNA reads TGTGCCAGCAGCGTAAGCAGGCAGGGGGGGAAACCCCTCCACTTT.

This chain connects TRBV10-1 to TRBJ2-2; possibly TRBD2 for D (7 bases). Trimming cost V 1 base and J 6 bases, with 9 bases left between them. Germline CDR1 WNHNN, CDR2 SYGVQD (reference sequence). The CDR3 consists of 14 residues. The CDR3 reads CASSELRGPGELFF. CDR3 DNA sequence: TGCGCCAGCAGTGAGTTGCGGGGGCCCGGGGAGCTGTTTTTT.

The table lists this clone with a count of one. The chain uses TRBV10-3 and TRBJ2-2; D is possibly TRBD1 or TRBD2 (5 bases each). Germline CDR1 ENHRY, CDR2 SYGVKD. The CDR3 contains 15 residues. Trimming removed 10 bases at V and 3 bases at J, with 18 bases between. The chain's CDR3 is CASSRDLLDTGELFF. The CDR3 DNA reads TGTGCCAGCTCCCGGGACCTGCTGGACACCGGGGAGCTGTTTTTT.

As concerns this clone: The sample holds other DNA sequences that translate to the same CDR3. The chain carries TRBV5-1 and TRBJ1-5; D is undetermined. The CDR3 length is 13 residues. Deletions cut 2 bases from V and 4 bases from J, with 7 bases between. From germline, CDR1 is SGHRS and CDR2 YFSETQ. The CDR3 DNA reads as TGCGCCAGCAGCTTAGCAGCAAATCAGCCCCAGCATTTT. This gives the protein CASSLAANQPQHF. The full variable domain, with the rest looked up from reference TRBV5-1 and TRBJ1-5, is KAGVTQTPRYLIKTRGQQVTLSCSPISGHRSVSWYQQTPGQGLQFLFEYFSETQRNKGNFPGRFSGRQFSNSRSEMNVSTLELGDSALYLCASSLAANQPQHFGDGTRLSIL.

The CDR3: CASSVELGQGPYNEQFF. Written as DNA, the CDR3 is TGTGCCAGCAGCGTAGAGTTGGGGCAGGGCCCCTACAATGAGCAGTTCTTC. The rearrangement uses TRBV9 and TRBJ2-1, with D possibly TRBD1 on 5 matching bases. Germline CDR1 reads SGDLS; CDR2 reads YYNGEE. The CDR3 runs to 17 residues. The V end was cut by 0 bases, the J end by 2 bases, with 15 bases between.

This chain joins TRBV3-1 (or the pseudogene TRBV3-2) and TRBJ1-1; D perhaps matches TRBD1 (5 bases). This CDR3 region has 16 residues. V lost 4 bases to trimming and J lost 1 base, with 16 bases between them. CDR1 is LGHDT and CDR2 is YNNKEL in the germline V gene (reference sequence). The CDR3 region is CASSPYRAGRNTEAFF. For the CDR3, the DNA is TGTGCCAGCAGCCCCTATCGCGCAGGGAGGAACACTGAAGCTTTCTTT.

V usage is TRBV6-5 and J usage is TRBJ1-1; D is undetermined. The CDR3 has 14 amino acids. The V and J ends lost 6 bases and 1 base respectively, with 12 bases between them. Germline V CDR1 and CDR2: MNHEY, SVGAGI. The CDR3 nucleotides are TGTGCCAGCAGCCTTGGGCGGAAGAACACTGAAGCTTTCTTT. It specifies CASSLGRKNTEAFF.

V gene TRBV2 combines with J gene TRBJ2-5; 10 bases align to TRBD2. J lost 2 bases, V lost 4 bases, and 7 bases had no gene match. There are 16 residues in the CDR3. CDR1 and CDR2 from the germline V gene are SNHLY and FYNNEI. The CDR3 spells CASSAAGGLPQETQYF. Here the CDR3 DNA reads TGTGCCAGCAGTGCAGCGGGGGGGCTCCCTCAAGAGACCCAGTACTTC.

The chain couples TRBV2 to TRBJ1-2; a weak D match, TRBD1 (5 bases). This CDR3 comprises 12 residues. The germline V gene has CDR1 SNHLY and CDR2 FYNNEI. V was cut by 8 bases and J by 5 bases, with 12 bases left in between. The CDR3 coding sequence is TGTGCCAGCCGGGACGGCGCTTATGGCTACACCTTC. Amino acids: CASRDGAYGYTF.